This TCR beta chain was captured by sequencing in a study of T-cell memory formation after mild COVID-19. This CDR3 contains 18 residues. Germline trimming cut 5 bases from V and 4 bases from J; bases unmatched to any gene: 12. Germline CDR1 reads SGHTA; CDR2 reads FQGNSA. There are a few counts of this clonotype. As yet, its antigen is unknown. TCRdb fed the 5' RACE reads into MiXCR, producing one record per CDR3 protein. The data contain 270,000 or so distinct CDR3 sequences, 15% to 20% of them singletons. Whole-study findings and limits: A second wave of clones peaked on day 37, and their SARS-CoV-2 specificity went unconfirmed. A balance of CD4 and CD8 characterized clones contracting day 15 to 85, whereas later expanders leaned CD4+.

The chain links TRBV7-2 to TRBJ2-2; the match to TRBD2 covers 11 bases. The sequence was collected from a man aged 18 to 30 who had mild COVID-19 (a few samples of this study predate the infection). Cell type and time point are not known. Sequencing input: PBMCs or a T cell subset sorted from them (not recorded which). CDR3 protein: CASSPKLGLAVSTGELFF. The CDR3 coding sequence is TGTGCCAGCAGCCCAAAACTGGGACTAGCGGTATCCACCGGGGAGCTGTTTTTT.